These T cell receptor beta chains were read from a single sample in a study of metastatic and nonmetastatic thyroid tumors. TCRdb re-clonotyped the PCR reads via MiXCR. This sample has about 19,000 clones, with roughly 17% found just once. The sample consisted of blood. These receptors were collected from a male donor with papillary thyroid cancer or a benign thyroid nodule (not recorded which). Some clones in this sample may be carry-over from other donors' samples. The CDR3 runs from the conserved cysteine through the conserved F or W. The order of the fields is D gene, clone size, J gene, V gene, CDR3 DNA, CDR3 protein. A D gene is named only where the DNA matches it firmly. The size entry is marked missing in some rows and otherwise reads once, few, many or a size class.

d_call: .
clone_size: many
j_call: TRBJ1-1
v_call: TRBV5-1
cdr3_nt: TGCGCCAGCAGCTTGGGTCGCCAGTTGAACACTGAAGCTTTCTTT
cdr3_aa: CASSLGRQLNTEAFF

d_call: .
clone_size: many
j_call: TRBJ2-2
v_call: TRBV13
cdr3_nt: TGTGCCAGCACCCAATTAAGGAACACCGGGGAGCTGTTTTTT
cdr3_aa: CASTQLRNTGELFF

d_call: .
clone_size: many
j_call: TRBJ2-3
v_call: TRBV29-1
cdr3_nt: TGCAGCGTTGATCCGGGGAGCACAGATACGCAGTATTTT
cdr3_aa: CSVDPGSTDTQYF

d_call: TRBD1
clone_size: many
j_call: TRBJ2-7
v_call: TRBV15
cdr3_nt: TGTGCCACCAGCAGGGAAAACAGGGGATGGGGGGAGCAGTACTTC
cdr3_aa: CATSRENRGWGEQYF

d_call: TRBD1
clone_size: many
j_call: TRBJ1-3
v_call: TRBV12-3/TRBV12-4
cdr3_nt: TGTGCCAGCAGAATACAGACAGGGGCTGGAAACACCATATATTTT
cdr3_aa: CASRIQTGAGNTIYF

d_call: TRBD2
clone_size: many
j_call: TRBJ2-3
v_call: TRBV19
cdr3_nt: TGTGCCAGTAGCCTACTAGCGCTCGCCTCTAGCACAGATACGCAGTATTTT
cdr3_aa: CASSLLALASSTDTQYF

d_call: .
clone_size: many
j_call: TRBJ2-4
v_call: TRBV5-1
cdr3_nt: TGCGCCAGCAGCTTGGATACAGCCAAGGGCATTCAGTACTTC
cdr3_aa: CASSLDTAKGIQYF

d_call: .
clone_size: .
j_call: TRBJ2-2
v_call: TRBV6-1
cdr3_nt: TGTGCCAGCAGTGAATCTTACAGGCCCGGGGAGCTGTTTTTT
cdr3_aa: CASSESYRPGELFF

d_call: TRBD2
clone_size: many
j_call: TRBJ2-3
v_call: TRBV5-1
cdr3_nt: TGCGCCAGCACTCGACTAGCGGGAGGATCAGATACGCAGTATTTT
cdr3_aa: CASTRLAGGSDTQYF

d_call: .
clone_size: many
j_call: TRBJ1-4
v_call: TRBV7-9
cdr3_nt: TGTGCCAGCAGCTTAGGTCCAGGGCCGGATGAAAAACTGTTTTTT
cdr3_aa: CASSLGPGPDEKLFF

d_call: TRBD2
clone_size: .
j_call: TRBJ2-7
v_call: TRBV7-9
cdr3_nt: TGTGCCAGCAGCGAGACTAGCGATAGTCTCCACGAGCAGTACTTC
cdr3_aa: CASSETSDSLHEQYF

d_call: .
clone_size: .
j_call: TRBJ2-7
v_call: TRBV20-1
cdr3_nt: TGCAGTGCTAGCGCAGGGAGAGGCTACGAGCAGTACTTC
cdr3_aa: CSASAGRGYEQYF

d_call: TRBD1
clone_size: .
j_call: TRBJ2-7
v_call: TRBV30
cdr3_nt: TGTGCCTGGAGTGTAGCAGGGACAGCTTACGAGCGGTACTTC
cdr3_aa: CAWSVAGTAYERYF

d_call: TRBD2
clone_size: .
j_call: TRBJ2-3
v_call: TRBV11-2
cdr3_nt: TGTGCCAGCATAAAGGTGAGCAGGCGGGAGGGAACCACAGATACGCAGTATTTT
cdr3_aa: CASIKVSRREGTTDTQYF

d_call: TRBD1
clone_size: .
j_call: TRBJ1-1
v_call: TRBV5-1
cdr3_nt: TGCGCCAGCAGCTTGGCCGCAGGGGGACCTGAAGCTTTCTTT
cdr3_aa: CASSLAAGGPEAFF

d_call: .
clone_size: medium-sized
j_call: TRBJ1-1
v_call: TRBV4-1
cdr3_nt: TGCGCCAGCAGCCAAGGGGAGAACACTGAAGCTTTCTTT
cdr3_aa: CASSQGENTEAFF

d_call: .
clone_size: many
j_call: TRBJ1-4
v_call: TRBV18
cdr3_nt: TGTGCCAGCTCACCAATCGCGGGACTATTGTTGGAAAAACTGTTTTTT
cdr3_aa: CASSPIAGLLLEKLFF

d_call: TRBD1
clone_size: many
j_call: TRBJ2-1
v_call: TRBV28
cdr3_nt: TGTGCCAGCAGTTTAAATCCCGGGACAGGGAGGGCGGATGAGCAGTTCTTC
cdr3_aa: CASSLNPGTGRADEQFF

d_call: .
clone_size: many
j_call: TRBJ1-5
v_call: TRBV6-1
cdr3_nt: TGTGCCAGCAGTATTATCAGCAATCAGCCCCAGCATTTT
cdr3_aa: CASSIISNQPQHF

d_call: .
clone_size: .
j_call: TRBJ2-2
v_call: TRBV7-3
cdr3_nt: TGTGCGCGCGTAGTTATCGGGACGAACGGGGAGCTGTTTTTT
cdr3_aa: CARVVIGTNGELFF

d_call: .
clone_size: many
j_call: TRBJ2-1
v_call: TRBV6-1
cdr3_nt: TGTGCCAGCGGGTCGGCGCCCTCAGACAATGAGCAGTTCTTC
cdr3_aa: CASGSAPSDNEQFF

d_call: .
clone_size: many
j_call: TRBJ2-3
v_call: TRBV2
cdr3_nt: TGTGCCAGCAAACCCGTGGGAGACTTTGTAGATACGCAGTATTTT
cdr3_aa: CASKPVGDFVDTQYF

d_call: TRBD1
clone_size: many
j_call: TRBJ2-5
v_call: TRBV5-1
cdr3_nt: TGCGCCAGCAGCTTGGGGGACAGGGGATTCCAAGAGACCCAGTACTTC
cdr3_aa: CASSLGDRGFQETQYF

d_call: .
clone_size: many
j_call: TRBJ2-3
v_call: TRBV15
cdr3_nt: TGTGCCACCAGCAGAGAGAACAGGCGTACAGATACGCAGTATTTT
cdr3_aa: CATSRENRRTDTQYF

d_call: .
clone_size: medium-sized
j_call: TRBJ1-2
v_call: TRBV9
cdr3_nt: TGTGCCAGCAGCGTAGCTACGGGCAGGAGGTATGGTGGCTACACCTTC
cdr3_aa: CASSVATGRRYGGYTF

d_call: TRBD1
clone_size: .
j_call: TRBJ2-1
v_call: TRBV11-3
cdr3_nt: TGTGCCAGCAGCGAACGACAGGGTGATGAGCAGTTCTTC
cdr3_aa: CASSERQGDEQFF

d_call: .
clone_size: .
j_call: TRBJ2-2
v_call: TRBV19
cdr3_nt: TGTGCCAGTAGTCTCTCCGGGGGCAACACCGGGGAGCTGTTTTTT
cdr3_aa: CASSLSGGNTGELFF

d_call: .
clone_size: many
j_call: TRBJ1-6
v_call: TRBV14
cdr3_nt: TGTGCCAGCAGCCCACAGGGATCTAATTCACCCCTCCACTTT
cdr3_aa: CASSPQGSNSPLHF

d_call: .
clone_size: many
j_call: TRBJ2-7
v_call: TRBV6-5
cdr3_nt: TGTGCCAGCAGTTACTTTGGCAGGGGGGGCGAGCAGTACTTC
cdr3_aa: CASSYFGRGGEQYF

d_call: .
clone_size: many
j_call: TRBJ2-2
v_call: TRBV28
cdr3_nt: TGTGCCAGCAGTCGGACCGGGAACACCGGGGAGCTGTTTTTT
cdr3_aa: CASSRTGNTGELFF

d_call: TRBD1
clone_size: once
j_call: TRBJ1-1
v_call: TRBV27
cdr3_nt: TGTGCCAGCAGGCCGGGACAGGGGCCTGAAGCTTTCTTT
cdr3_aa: CASRPGQGPEAFF

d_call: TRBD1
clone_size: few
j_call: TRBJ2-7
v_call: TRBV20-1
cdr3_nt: TGCAGTGCTAGAGATTTCGGGACAGGGTCCTACGAGCAGTACTTC
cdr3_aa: CSARDFGTGSYEQYF